The clone carrying this TCR beta chain was counted a few times. Other DNA sequences in the same sample also yield this CDR3. The sample belongs to a study of shared clonotypes between healthy human individuals. This CDR3 is built from 14 residues. Germline V CDR1 and CDR2: MNHEY, SVGAGI. J gave up 4 bases and V 5 bases, and 5 bases lay outside the gene matches. Repertoires were generated with immunoSEQ multiplex PCR, while TCRdb's copy carries only in-frame clones and drops some. The sample yields 550,000 to 700,000 clones, around 73% seen once. The chain employs TRBV6-5 and TRBJ2-7; 10 bases fit TRBD2. The sequenced sample consisted of memory CD4+ T cells sorted from blood. The subset denotes: CD45RA-negative fraction. The sequence came from a woman between 25 and 40 years old in good health. DNA of the CDR3: TGTGCCAGCAGTCCGGGACTAGCGCGGTACGAGCAGTACTTC. Amino acids: CASSPGLARYEQYF.